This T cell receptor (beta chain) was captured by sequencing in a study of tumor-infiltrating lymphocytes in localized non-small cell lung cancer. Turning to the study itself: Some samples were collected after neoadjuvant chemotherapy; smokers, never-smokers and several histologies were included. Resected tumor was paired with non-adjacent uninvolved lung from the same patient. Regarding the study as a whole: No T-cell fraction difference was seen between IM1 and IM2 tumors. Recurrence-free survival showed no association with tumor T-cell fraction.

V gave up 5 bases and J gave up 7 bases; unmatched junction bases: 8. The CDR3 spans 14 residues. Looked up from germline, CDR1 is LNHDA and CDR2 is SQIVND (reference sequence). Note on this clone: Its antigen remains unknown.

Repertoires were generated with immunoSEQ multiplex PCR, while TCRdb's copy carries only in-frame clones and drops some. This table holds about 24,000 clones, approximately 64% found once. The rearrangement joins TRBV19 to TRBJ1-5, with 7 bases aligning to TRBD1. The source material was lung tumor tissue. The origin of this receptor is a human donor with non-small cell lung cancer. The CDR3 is CASSPDRVLQPQHF. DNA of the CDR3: TGTGCCAGTAGTCCAGACAGGGTCTTGCAGCCCCAGCATTTT.